The TCR beta chain under discussion was sequenced for a study of Ad26.COV2.S vaccination and SARS-CoV-2 variants. Treatment in this sample: around 19 received Ad26.COV2.S at low or high dose, single or two shots; about 5 received placebo; per-sample allocation not given. Sampling took place 63 days after the first vaccine or placebo injection. The germline V gene has CDR1 MNHNY and CDR2 SVGAGI (reference sequence). This CDR3 is 12 amino acids long. V was shortened by 5 bases and J by 14 bases, with 16 bases between the two germline ends. Assay: immunoSEQ multiplex PCR; the TCRdb copy retains only in-frame clones and omits some. The data show some 250,000 clones, roughly 90% seen once. This clone appeared once.

The sample in question was peripheral blood, obtained in a trial of Ad26.COV2.S vaccine versus placebo. The TCR originated in a person between 18 and 65 years old who received the Ad26.COV2.S COVID-19 vaccine or a placebo. The chain uses TRBV6-6 and TRBJ2-1, with D maybe TRBD1 (5 bases). CDR3 loop: CASSHDSIVEFF. The CDR3, as DNA: TGTGCCAGCAGTCATGACAGCATAGTTGAGTTCTTC.